This TCR beta chain is from a study of T cells after yellow fever vaccination (dated by TCRdb to the late 2010s). About the full investigation: Libraries from fractions with low cell numbers were prepared with the SMART-Seq v4 Ultra Low Input RNA kit. Bulk PBMC replicates and cell subsets were isolated from blood drawn at multiple timepoints before and after both primary and secondary immunization. Two healthy male donors, one aged 18 to 29 and one aged 30 to 39 years, were included in the cohort. To follow T-cell clones before and after both primary and booster YFV17D yellow fever vaccination, bulk TCR alpha and beta repertoires underwent longitudinal sequencing.

Study-wide conclusions, independent of this receptor: The study included only a couple of donors, which limits how far the findings can be generalized. A small share of clonotypes was detected in both CD4 and CD8 compartments, with the overlap likely arising from convergent recombination. Because abundant contaminating clonotypes from the bulk population could be contained in FACS-sorted repertoires, computational filtering was required. Compared with the primary T-cell response, the secondary T-cell response was faster but weaker, reaching its peak on day 5 rather than on day 15. After the booster, most clones that had expanded after primary vaccination were detected again (around 97% of CD4 and 70% to 90% of CD8), suggesting broad maintenance of memory.

V is clipped by 5 bases and J by 4 bases, and the sequence between their germline boundaries is 8 bases long. Counted from cysteine to phenylalanine, this CDR3 has 13 amino acids. The entry retains the CDR3 DNA only, 39 bases that are in frame from base 1. TCR cDNA was synthesized by 5'RACE template switching, through which a universal primer site and unique molecular identifiers were introduced. Priming for cDNA synthesis came from both the TCR alpha and TCR beta constant segments. Two PCR steps were used to amplify libraries, with sample barcodes and sequencing adapters being added in the second step. Sequencing of libraries was performed on Illumina HiSeq 2500 (2x100 bp) or NovaSeq (2x150 bp). From the authors' description of their analysis: Demultiplexing of reads and collapsing into UMI consensus sequences were performed with MIGEC, and V(D)J alignment was carried out with MiXCR. Vaccine-responding clonotypes were identified with edgeR using replicate PBMC samples, with FDR below 0.01 and a log2 fold change above 5 up to day 15 being required. CD4 or CD8 identity was assigned to each bulk clonotype according to whether the clonotype was present at higher abundance in the sequenced CD4 repertoire or the sequenced CD8 repertoire. Using fastp trimming at Q25 and MiXCR clonotype assembly, TCRdb reanalyzed the public sequencing data and kept in-frame beta chains. A single entry per CDR3 protein holds the most common genes and DNA from its merged rows. These V and J calls derive from TCRdb rather than the authors' analysis. In all, the sample holds hundreds of thousands of distinct CDR3 sequences, and 9% to 15% of those were seen once. The ten biggest clones cover about 15% of the sample.

The treatment or condition label on this specimen signifies: live attenuated yellow fever vaccine strain. At each blood-draw timepoint, two biological replicates of bulk PBMCs were obtained. PBMCs were isolated from peripheral blood using a standard Ficoll-Paque protocol. TriZol was used to extract RNA from bulk PBMCs, from CD4 and CD8 fractions, and from dextramer-positive and dextramer-negative fractions. Comment on this clonotype: It has no known antigen specificity. One base away there is no much larger clone; base qualities are not given.

Source: PBMCs, taken on the day of the yellow fever booster vaccination. The origin of this receptor is a man aged 25-45 years who received the YFV17D yellow fever vaccine. The chain employs TRBV12-3 or TRBV12-4 and TRBJ1-4; a confident D gene designation cannot be given. The CDR3 loop reads CASSRLLNEKLFF. The DNA is as follows: TGTGCCAGCAGTAGGCTCCTTAATGAAAAACTGTTTTTT.